This T cell receptor beta chain was identified in a study of T cell repertoires in cytomegalovirus infection. At the level of the study: Shared public TCR beta signatures pointed to both CMV infection and a matching HLA type.

Broader study findings: CMV carriers having the relevant HLA were flagged by cumulative public TCR beta family frequency.

V was shortened by 3 bases and J by 14 bases, with 17 bases between the two germline ends. The CDR3 spans 14 residues. The germline gives CDR1 MDHEN, CDR2 SYDVKM. A single record per CDR3 protein comes from TCRdb applying MiXCR to the reads. This table holds some 700,000 distinct CDR3 sequences, 35% found once. As for this clonotype: Its antigen is unidentified.

The sequencing sample was made of PBMCs. This chain connects TRBV28 to TRBJ1-6, with no clear D. The sequence was collected from a human donor in good health (CMV status not recorded). Some clones in this sample may be carry-over from other donors' samples. The CDR3 sequence: CASSFEAAFESLHF. The CDR3 nucleotides are TGTGCCAGCAGTTTTGAGGCGGCATTTGAGTCCCTCCACTTT.